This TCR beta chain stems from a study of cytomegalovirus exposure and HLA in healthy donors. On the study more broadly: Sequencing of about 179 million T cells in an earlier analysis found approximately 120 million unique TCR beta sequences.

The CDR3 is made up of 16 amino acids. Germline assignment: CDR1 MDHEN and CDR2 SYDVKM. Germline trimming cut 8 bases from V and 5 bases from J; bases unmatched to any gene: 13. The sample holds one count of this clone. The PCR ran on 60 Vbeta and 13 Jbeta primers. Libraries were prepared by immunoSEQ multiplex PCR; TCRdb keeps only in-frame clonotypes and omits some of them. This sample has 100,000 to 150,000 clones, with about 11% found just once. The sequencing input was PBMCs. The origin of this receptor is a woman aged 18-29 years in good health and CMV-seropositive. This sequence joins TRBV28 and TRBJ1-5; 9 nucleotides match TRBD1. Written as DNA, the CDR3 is TGTGCCAGCGGGCTATGGGTCGGACAGGGGCATCAGCCCCAGCATTTT. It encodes CASGLWVGQGHQPQHF.